These 29 T cell receptor beta chains were all obtained from the same sample, sequenced in a study of blood T cell repertoires in COVID-19. The protocol was immunoSEQ multiplex PCR, while the TCRdb copy is restricted to in-frame clones and leaves out a portion. The sample records around 230,000 clones, roughly 85% being singletons. The sample taken for sequencing was peripheral blood. These TCRs come from a woman in her 70s with active or convalescent COVID-19.

The rearrangement joins TRBV4-1 to TRBJ2-5, with D possibly matching TRBD1 (5 bases). V lost 3 bases, J lost 2 bases, and 10 bases lay in between. This CDR3 has 14 residues. Per germline, CDR1 MGHRA and CDR2 YSYEKL. CDR3: CASSQDKKQETQYF. The CDR3 DNA follows: TGCGCCAGCAGCCAGGACAAGAAACAAGAGACCCAGTACTTC.

This clone was recorded once. This chain joins TRBV19 and TRBJ2-3, with TRBD1 matching 7 bases. Looked up from germline, CDR1 is LNHDA and CDR2 is SQIVND (reference sequence). The junction had 9 bases not matched to a gene; V was cut back by 4 bases and J by 2 bases. The CDR3 is made up of 16 amino acids. The CDR3 coding sequence is TGTGCCAGTAGTAAACGCCGGGACAGCCCCACAGATACGCAGTATTTT. Its translation: CASSKRRDSPTDTQYF.

The chain links TRBV3-1 (or the pseudogene TRBV3-2) to TRBJ2-7; 7 bases agree with TRBD1. The CDR3 has 14 amino acids. Germline CDR1 reads LGHDT; CDR2 reads YNNKEL (reference sequence). V gave up 2 bases and J gave up 0 bases; unmatched junction bases: 1. CDR3 amino acids: CASSQWTGSYEQYF. CDR3 DNA: TGTGCCAGCAGCCAATGGACAGGCTCCTACGAGCAGTACTTC.

V usage is TRBV4-1 and J usage is TRBJ1-2; 8 nucleotides align to TRBD1. Germline CDR1 MGHRA, CDR2 YSYEKL. This CDR3 comprises 15 residues. The trim removed 2 bases at V and 5 bases at J, leaving 7 bases unmatched. CDR3 bases: TGCGCCAGCAGCCAACCCCGGGACAGGACGTATGGCTACACCTTC. Its translation: CASSQPRDRTYGYTF.

The chain is built from TRBV5-1 and TRBJ2-5; 7 positions match TRBD2. The germline V gene has CDR1 SGHRS and CDR2 YFSETQ. This CDR3 comprises 14 residues. V lost 5 bases, J lost 2 bases, and 6 bases stayed unmatched. The CDR3 coding sequence is TGCGCCAGCAGAAAAGCGGGGTCACAAGAGACCCAGTACTTC. Amino acid sequence: CASRKAGSQETQYF. The variable domain in full, with the rest retrieved from reference TRBV5-1 and TRBJ2-5, is KAGVTQTPRYLIKTRGQQVTLSCSPISGHRSVSWYQQTPGQGLQFLFEYFSETQRNKGNFPGRFSGRQFSNSRSEMNVSTLELGDSALYLCASRKAGSQETQYFGPGTRLLVL.

The V and J genes are TRBV3-1 (or the pseudogene TRBV3-2) and TRBJ2-7, with 7 nucleotides matching TRBD1. Germline assignment: CDR1 LGHDT and CDR2 YNNKEL (reference sequence). The junction had 7 bases not matched to a gene; V was cut back by 1 base and J by 4 bases. CDR3 size: 15 residues. Here the CDR3 reads CASSQGLRQGYEQYF. CDR3 in DNA: TGTGCCAGCAGCCAAGGACTCCGACAGGGATACGAGCAGTACTTC.

The chain joins TRBV28 to TRBJ1-3; D gene unclear. This CDR3 has 11 residues. Germline V gene data show CDR1 as MDHEN and CDR2 as SYDVKM. V lost 7 bases and J lost 9, with 10 bases in between. The CDR3 here is CASTLVGTIYF. CDR3 sequence (DNA): TGTGCCAGCACCTTGGTCGGCACCATATATTTT.

The gene calls are TRBV6-1 and TRBJ2-1, with unresolved D. CDR1 and CDR2 (germline): MNHNS, SASEGT. The CDR3 runs 15 residues. V was pared by 1 base and J by 5 bases, with 12 bases between. CDR3 in DNA: TGTGCCAGCAGTGAAGGGGCAGGCTCAGACAATGAGCAGTTCTTC. Amino acids: CASSEGAGSDNEQFF.

This chain joins TRBV19 and TRBJ2-5; a possible D gene is TRBD2 (5 bases). CDR3 length: 16 residues. V lost 1 base and J lost 1, with 13 bases in between. Germline V gene data show CDR1 as LNHDA and CDR2 as SQIVND (reference sequence). CDR3 sequence (DNA): TGTGCCAGTAGTATAGGGGGAGCGACCGGCCAAGAGACCCAGTACTTC. This translates into CASSIGGATGQETQYF.

The V and J genes are TRBV30 and TRBJ1-1; D may be TRBD1 (6 bases). This CDR3 is 14 amino acids long. V was pared by 5 bases and J by 0 bases, with 13 bases between. CDR1 and CDR2 from the germline V gene are GTSNPN and SVGIG (reference sequence). The CDR3 region has the DNA TGTGCCTGGCTGCTGGGACACATGAACACTGAAGCTTTCTTT. It codes for CAWLLGHMNTEAFF. The variable domain in full, completed from reference TRBV30 and TRBJ1-1, reads SQTIHQWPATLVQPVGSPLSLECTVEGTSNPNLYWYRQAAGRGLQLLFYSVGIGQISSEVPQNLSASRPQDRQFILSSKKLLLSDSGFYLCAWLLGHMNTEAFFGQGTRLTVV.

The chain employs TRBV5-8 and TRBJ2-1; TRBD2 matches at 10 bases. Trimming took 5 bases from V and 8 from J; bases not matched to a gene: 7. The CDR3 is 14 amino acids. The V gene's germline CDR1 is SGHTS and CDR2 YDEGEE. The CDR3, as DNA: TGTGCCAGCAGTTCGGCTAGCGGGAGTGATGAGCAGTTCTTC. Translation: CASSSASGSDEQFF.

This clone was recorded a few times. This chain links TRBV5-1 with TRBJ2-7; TRBD1 aligns across 8 bases. Germline CDR1 SGHRS, CDR2 YFSETQ. The CDR3 totals 15 residues. V was clipped by 0 bases and J by 6 bases; unmatched bases: 8. The CDR3 DNA is TGCGCCAGCAGCTTGGTCAGGGGGCGAGGCTCCGAGCAGTACTTC. As protein: CASSLVRGRGSEQYF.

There are a few counts of this clone. CDR3 coding DNA: TGTGCCACCAGCCCTCCCCTAGGTCCGGCGAGCAATCAGCCCCAGCATTTT. Protein product: CATSPPLGPASNQPQHF. The V gene is TRBV15, the J gene TRBJ1-5; D unresolved. Trimming cost V 5 bases and J 1 base, with 18 bases left between them. CDR1 LNHNV and CDR2 YYDKDF come from the germline V gene (reference sequence). The CDR3 has 17 amino acids. Variable domain in full (rest from reference TRBV15 and TRBJ1-5): DAMVIQNPRYQVTQFGKPVTLSCSQTLNHNVMYWYQQKSSQAPKLLFHYYDKDFNNEADTPDNFQSRRPNTSFCFLDIRSPGLGDTAMYLCATSPPLGPASNQPQHFGDGTRLSIL.

Details on this clone: A junction boundary mismatches the germline segment, possibly from a read error. The chain employs TRBV18 and TRBJ1-2; TRBD1 might be the D (6 bases). The length of the CDR3 is 16 residues. CDR1 is KGHSH and CDR2 is LQKENI in the germline V gene. CDR3 sequence: CASSSPGQPERYGYTF. The CDR3 DNA reads TGTGCCAGCTCATCACCCGGACAGCCTGAACGGTATGGCTACACCTTC. The variable domain in full, completed from reference TRBV18 and TRBJ1-2, reads NAGVMQNPRHLVRRRGQEARLRCSPMKGHSHVYWYRQLPEEGLKFMVYLQKENIIDESGMPKERFSAEFPKEGPSILRIQQVVRGDSAAYFCASSSPGQPERYGYTFGSGTRLTVV.

The rearrangement joins TRBV6-2 or TRBV6-3 to TRBJ1-1; tentatively, D is TRBD1 (5 bases). The germline CDR1 and CDR2 sequences are MNHEY and SVGEGT. Trimming took 4 bases from V and 4 from J, leaving 13 bases between them. CDR3 length: 14 amino acids. The CDR3 DNA sequence: TGTGCCAGCAGTTTCCTACAGGCGACCACTGAAGCTTTCTTT. Translation gives CASSFLQATTEAFF.

This chain joins TRBV12-3 or TRBV12-4 and TRBJ2-1; 7 bases line up with TRBD2. CDR3 length equals 13 residues. J was trimmed by 12 bases and V by 10 bases; bases with no gene match: 15. CDR3 sequence reads: CAIRLAGGFGQFF. CDR3 sequence (DNA): TGTGCCATCCGACTAGCCGGTGGGTTTGGGCAGTTCTTC.

The V call is TRBV6-6, the J call TRBJ2-3, with D possibly TRBD1 on 6 matching bases. Germline lookup yields CDR1 MNHNY and CDR2 SVGAGI (reference sequence). V was clipped by 0 bases and J by 2 bases, with 12 bases between them. The CDR3 runs to 16 residues. CDR3 loop: CASSYSKDSNTDTQYF. In DNA, the CDR3 is TGTGCCAGCAGTTACTCGAAGGACAGCAACACAGATACGCAGTATTTT.

This clone was picked up a small number of times. The chain recombines TRBV4-1 with TRBJ2-7; 7 bases fit TRBD2. Germline V gene lookup returns CDR1 MGHRA and CDR2 YSYEKL. The CDR3 covers 16 residues. V shed 2 bases and J 1 base; nucleotides not matched to a gene: 8. The DNA of the CDR3 is TGCGCCAGCAGCCAACCTCGAGCGGGAAAATCCTACGAGCAGTACTTC. As protein: CASSQPRAGKSYEQYF.

This clone was found once. The rearrangement joins TRBV19 to TRBJ2-5; tentatively, D is TRBD2 (6 bases). The CDR3 sequence is 16 residues long. Germline V gene lookup returns CDR1 LNHDA and CDR2 SQIVND (reference sequence). Trimming removed 5 bases at V and 4 bases at J, with 20 bases between. The DNA for the CDR3 is TGTGCCAGTAGTGAAAGACATTCTGGGGGAGGAGAGACCCAGTACTTC. It yields the protein CASSERHSGGGETQYF.

V usage is TRBV6-2 or TRBV6-3 and J usage is TRBJ2-7, with a possible D match to TRBD2 (6 bases). Germline CDR1 reads MNHEY; CDR2 reads SVGEGT. CDR3 size: 16 residues. The V gene lost 6 bases and the J gene lost 1 base, with 19 bases spanning the gap. In DNA, the CDR3 is TGTGCCAGCAGCTTCGGGAGCCCAACCCTTTCCTACGAGCAGTACTTC. Encoded protein: CASSFGSPTLSYEQYF.

The table lists this clone with a count of one. The chain combines TRBV9 with TRBJ1-3, with 7 bases fitting TRBD1. Germline loops: CDR1 SGDLS, CDR2 YYNGEE. The CDR3 is made up of 15 amino acids. The V segment lost 3 bases and the J segment 3 bases; nucleotides outside the gene matches: 6. Written as DNA, the CDR3 is TGTGCCAGCAGCGCGGGACAGTCTCTTGGAAACACCATATATTTT. Translation gives CASSAGQSLGNTIYF. Full variable domain (remainder filled in from reference TRBV9 and TRBJ1-3): DSGVTQTPKHLITATGQRVTLRCSPRSGDLSVYWYQQSLDQGLQFLIQYYNGEERAKGNILERFSAQQFPDLHSELNLSSLELGDSALYFCASSAGQSLGNTIYFGEGSWLTVV.

The V call is TRBV6-5, the J call TRBJ2-4; tentative D call: TRBD2 (6 bases). Germline V lookup: CDR1 MNHEY, CDR2 SVGAGI. Between the trimmed V and J ends, which lost 6 bases and 5 bases, there was a span of 8 bases. The CDR3 consists of 12 residues. DNA for the CDR3: TGTGCCAGCAGCCCGGGAGAAAACATTCAGTACTTC. As protein: CASSPGENIQYF.

DNA of the CDR3: TGTGCCAGCAGTGCACTTAACTATGGCTACACCTTC. This translates into CASSALNYGYTF. The chain uses TRBV2 and TRBJ1-2, with D unresolved. The CDR3 is 12 residues long. Germline-derived CDR1 and CDR2 are SNHLY and FYNNEI. Deletions cut 4 bases from V and 1 base from J, with 4 bases between.

The chain employs TRBV19 and TRBJ2-7; TRBD1 is a possible D gene (6 bases). V was trimmed by 3 bases and J by 7 bases, leaving 13 bases between them. The CDR3 length is 13 residues. Germline assignment: CDR1 LNHDA and CDR2 SQIVND (reference sequence). The CDR3 here is CASSMQGLGEQYF. CDR3 sequence (DNA): TGTGCCAGTAGTATGCAGGGGTTGGGGGAGCAGTACTTC.

This clone has just a few counts. J is TRBJ2-1 and V is TRBV4-1, with 12 nucleotides matching TRBD2. Germline values: CDR1 MGHRA, CDR2 YSYEKL. The CDR3 runs to 18 residues. The junction had 10 bases not matched to a gene; V was cut back by 0 bases and J by 7 bases. The CDR3, as DNA: TGCGCCAGCAGCCAAGATGGGCGGCTAGCGGGAGGGGGAAATGAGCAGTTCTTC. Its protein product is CASSQDGRLAGGGNEQFF.

The gene calls are TRBV28 and TRBJ2-1; 10 bases are shared with TRBD1. The CDR3 is made up of 14 amino acids. Germline V gene lookup returns CDR1 MDHEN and CDR2 SYDVKM. CDR3 sequence (DNA): TGTGCTGAGAAAACCGGGACAGGGGTCAATGAGCAGTTCTTC. Translation: CAEKTGTGVNEQFF. Combining the CDR3 with reference TRBV28 and TRBJ2-1 gives the whole variable domain DVKVTQSSRYLVKRTGEKVFLECVQDMDHENMFWYRQDPGLGLRLIYFSYDVKMKEKGDIPEGYSVSREKKERFSLILESASTNQTSMYLCAEKTGTGVNEQFFGPGTRLTVL.

This clone came up a few times. The chain employs TRBV4-1 and TRBJ2-7, with a possible D match to TRBD2 (7 bases). V was clipped by 2 bases and J by 6 bases, with 20 bases between them. The CDR3 is 16 residues long. The germline V gene has CDR1 MGHRA and CDR2 YSYEKL. CDR3 sequence reads: CASSQPLRGGRVEQYF. The CDR3 DNA is TGCGCCAGCAGCCAACCCCTTAGGGGGGGGCGCGTCGAGCAGTACTTC.

This chain joins TRBV4-2 and TRBJ1-2, with D possibly matching TRBD1 (5 bases). The V and J ends lost 0 bases and 2 bases respectively, with 13 bases between them. CDR1 is LGHNA, CDR2 YNFKEQ, per germline. This CDR3 region has 16 residues. CDR3 sequence reads: CASSQDSTGINYGYTF. As DNA, the CDR3 is TGTGCCAGCAGCCAAGATAGCACAGGAATCAACTATGGCTACACCTTC.

The chain uses TRBV5-1 and TRBJ1-2, with D tentatively TRBD1 (6 bases). Trimming cost V 0 bases and J 4 bases, with 10 bases left between them. Germline V gene data show CDR1 as SGHRS and CDR2 as YFSETQ. CDR3 length: 14 residues. For the CDR3, the DNA is TGCGCCAGCAGCTTGGGGACAGACCCCTATGGCTACACCTTC. Translated: CASSLGTDPYGYTF.